These 31 T cell receptor beta chains originate from one sample sequenced in a study of T cell changes during pregnancy in multiple sclerosis. Using immunoSEQ multiplex PCR, the repertoire was profiled, and TCRdb retains in-frame clones only, with some absent. The sample records around 30,000 clones, roughly nine tenths being singletons. The sequenced sample was CD8+ T cells from peripheral blood mononuclear cells, obtained in the second trimester of pregnancy. These receptors were taken from a female donor with multiple sclerosis, enrolled in a pregnancy study.

The CDR3 DNA reads as TGTGCCAGCAGCTTACTATCTCAGGGGGCTAACACTGAAGCTTTCTTT. It translates to CASSLLSQGANTEAFF. The gene calls are TRBV7-8 and TRBJ1-1, with 8 bases fitting TRBD1. Germline CDR1 and CDR2: SGHVS and FQNEAQ. With 2 bases clipped from V and 2 bases from J, the junction kept 7 bases outside the gene matches. The CDR3 covers 16 residues.

The chain is built from TRBV27 and TRBJ1-2; tentative D call: TRBD1 (6 bases). The CDR3 has 15 residues. Between the trimmed V and J ends, which lost 7 bases and 4 bases, there was a span of 19 bases. Germline CDR1 reads MNHEY; CDR2 reads SMNVEV (reference sequence). CDR3 amino acids: CASIPSPGHFYGYTF. The CDR3 coding sequence is TGTGCCAGCATTCCCTCACCGGGACATTTCTATGGCTACACCTTC.

V and J are TRBV6-4 and TRBJ2-3; D is unclear. Trimming pared 2 bases from V and 2 bases from J, leaving 5 bases between. The CDR3 contains 13 residues. In germline, CDR1 is MRHNA, CDR2 SNTAGT. The DNA of the CDR3 is TGTGCCAGCAGTGACGGAGTCACAGATACGCAGTATTTT. Translation: CASSDGVTDTQYF.

J is TRBJ2-1 and V is TRBV11-3, with D possibly TRBD2 on 6 matching bases. The CDR3 sequence is 13 residues long. The ends were cut back, 3 bases at V and 6 bases at J, with 9 bases in the middle. CDR1 is SGHNT, CDR2 YENEEA, per germline. CDR3 loop: CASSFGSGNEQFF. The CDR3 region has the DNA TGTGCCAGCAGCTTTGGTAGCGGCAATGAGCAGTTCTTC.

The chain carries TRBV4-1 and TRBJ2-2; D remains unclear. CDR1 MGHRA and CDR2 YSYEKL come from the germline V gene. CDR3 length: 14 amino acids. V was cut by 1 base and J by 1 base, with 4 bases left in between. The CDR3 reads CASSQVRNTGELFF. The CDR3 bases are TGCGCCAGCAGCCAAGTCCGGAACACCGGGGAGCTGTTTTTT.

V and J are TRBV2 and TRBJ1-1, with 7 positions matching TRBD1. CDR1 is SNHLY and CDR2 is FYNNEI in the germline V gene. Trimming took 6 bases from V and 3 from J; bases not matched to a gene: 4. This CDR3 has 13 residues. The CDR3 nucleotides read TGTGCCAGCAGCCTCGGACAGGACACTGAAGCTTTCTTT. Protein product: CASSLGQDTEAFF.

V is TRBV27 and J is TRBJ1-1; 9 nucleotides align to TRBD1. Trimming removed 8 bases from V and 6 bases from J; junction bases left unmatched: 4. The CDR3 loop spans 12 amino acids. CDR1 and CDR2 from the germline V gene are MNHEY and SMNVEV (reference sequence). CDR3 in amino acids: CASGDRVSEAFF. The DNA for the CDR3 is TGTGCCAGCGGGGACAGGGTATCTGAAGCTTTCTTT.

This chain joins TRBV9 and TRBJ1-2; a weak D match, TRBD1 (6 bases). The germline V and J ends were trimmed by 3 bases and 8 bases, with 20 bases remaining between them. CDR3 size: 15 residues. CDR1 is SGDLS and CDR2 is YYNGEE in the germline V gene. The CDR3 coding sequence is TGTGCCAGCAGCGCCGACCTCACAGGGACGGAGGGCTACACCTTC. Protein: CASSADLTGTEGYTF.

The rearrangement uses TRBV27 and TRBJ2-7; 7 nucleotides match TRBD2. Germline V gene data show CDR1 as MNHEY and CDR2 as SMNVEV (reference sequence). The CDR3 has 15 amino acids. V gave up 2 bases and J gave up 2 bases; unmatched junction bases: 6. CDR3 region: CASSLGGGITYEQYF. DNA for the CDR3: TGTGCCAGCAGTTTAGGGGGGGGGATCACCTACGAGCAGTACTTC.

V and J are TRBV7-8 and TRBJ1-3, with D possibly matching TRBD1 (5 bases). The CDR3 is 13 amino acids. CDR1 is SGHVS, CDR2 FQNEAQ, per germline. The V and J ends lost 8 bases and 2 bases respectively, with 10 bases between them. CDR3 coding DNA: TGTGCCAGCGGGTGGGGGGCTGGAAACACCATATATTTT. Protein product: CASGWGAGNTIYF.

This clone appeared a few times. The chain joins TRBV7-9 to TRBJ1-2, with TRBD1 identical over 7 bases. V lost 3 bases and J lost 4; bases outside the gene matches: 2. Looked up from germline, CDR1 is SEHNR and CDR2 is FQNEAQ (reference sequence). There are 13 residues in the CDR3. CDR3 loop: CASSFGTAYGYTF. In nucleotides, the CDR3 is TGTGCCAGCAGCTTCGGGACAGCCTATGGCTACACCTTC.

The CDR3 sequence is CASSARHGGTEAFF. As DNA, the CDR3 is TGTGCCAGCAGTGCACGCCACGGGGGGACTGAAGCTTTCTTT. V usage is TRBV27 and J usage is TRBJ1-1; tentatively, D is TRBD1 (5 bases). V was pared by 5 bases and J by 5 bases, with 15 bases between. The CDR3 contains 14 residues. The V gene's germline CDR1 is MNHEY and CDR2 SMNVEV (reference sequence).

This chain links TRBV6-6 with TRBJ1-2; D gene unclear. Germline-derived CDR1 and CDR2 are MNHNY and SVGAGI (reference sequence). This CDR3 is 16 amino acids long. The germline V and J ends were trimmed by 1 base and 3 bases, with 15 bases remaining between them. The CDR3 nucleotides read TGTGCCAGCAGTTACTTAAACAGCCAACCCGACTATGGCTACACCTTC. It specifies CASSYLNSQPDYGYTF.

The chain recombines TRBV7-9 with TRBJ2-1, with a tentative D call TRBD2 (5 bases). The V end lost 0 bases, the J end lost 8 bases, and 8 bases lay between the germline ends. The CDR3 sequence is 13 residues long. Germline CDR1 is SEHNR and CDR2 is FQNEAQ (reference sequence). The CDR3 protein is CASSLALDYEQFF. The DNA for the CDR3 is TGTGCCAGCAGCTTAGCTTTGGACTATGAGCAGTTCTTC.

The chain combines TRBV9 with TRBJ1-2; 12 positions agree with TRBD1. Germline CDR1 and CDR2: SGDLS and YYNGEE. CDR3 length: 14 residues. V lost 3 bases to trimming and J lost 7 bases; unmatched junction nucleotides: 4. The CDR3 bases are TGTGCCAGCAGCGAACGGGACAGGGGGCCTGGCTACACCTTC. Amino acids: CASSERDRGPGYTF. The full variable domain, with the rest looked up from reference TRBV9 and TRBJ1-2, is DSGVTQTPKHLITATGQRVTLRCSPRSGDLSVYWYQQSLDQGLQFLIQYYNGEERAKGNILERFSAQQFPDLHSELNLSSLELGDSALYFCASSERDRGPGYTFGSGTRLTVV.

This chain links TRBV10-3 with TRBJ2-5, with D maybe TRBD1 (5 bases). V lost 5 bases, J lost 1 base, and 14 bases lay in between. Germline V gene lookup returns CDR1 ENHRY and CDR2 SYGVKD. The CDR3 contains 15 residues. The CDR3 here is CAISLSPRAQETQYF. The CDR3 coding sequence is TGTGCCATCAGTCTTAGTCCCAGGGCCCAAGAGACCCAGTACTTC.

V usage is TRBV21-1 and J usage is TRBJ1-6; the table's D call TRBD1 went unverified against the DNA. TRBV21-1 is an annotated pseudogene. The CDR3 length is 16 residues. The chain's CDR3 is CASSKLSTGWSSPLHF. The CDR3 coding sequence is TGTGCCAGCAGCAAATTATCGACAGGGTGGAGTTCACCCCTCCACTTT.

The V call is TRBV6-1, the J call TRBJ2-7, with a tentative D call TRBD2 (7 bases). CDR3 length equals 14 residues. V was cut by 4 bases and J by 0 bases, with 10 bases left in between. Germline lookup yields CDR1 MNHNS and CDR2 SASEGT. The DNA for the CDR3 is TGTGCCAGCAGTGCACGGGGGGCCTCCTACGAGCAGTACTTC. It encodes CASSARGASYEQYF.

This chain uses TRBV11-2 with TRBJ2-7; 7 bases align to TRBD1. The CDR3 has 15 amino acids. V shed 1 base, J shed 2 bases, and the junction held 5 bases outside the gene matches. Looked up from germline, CDR1 is SGHAT and CDR2 is FQNNGV. The CDR3 here is CASSLGGGTTYEQYF. The CDR3 DNA follows: TGTGCCAGCAGCTTAGGAGGGGGCACCACCTACGAGCAGTACTTC.

This chain uses TRBV27 with TRBJ1-6; TRBD1 matches at 7 bases. The V and J ends lost 7 bases and 13 bases, in that order; junction bases with no gene match: 13. The CDR3 is 14 residues long. Germline CDR1 is MNHEY and CDR2 is SMNVEV (reference sequence). CDR3 nucleotides: TGTGCCAGCAACCTGCAGGGGGGACTCTTTCCCCTCCACTTT. Protein: CASNLQGGLFPLHF.

J is TRBJ2-7 and V is TRBV27; 10 bases match TRBD1. The trim removed 8 bases at V and 3 bases at J, leaving 4 bases unmatched. The CDR3 has 13 residues. Germline V gene lookup returns CDR1 MNHEY and CDR2 SMNVEV (reference sequence). The CDR3 DNA is TGTGCCAGCGGGACAGGGGCCTTCTACGAGCAGTACTTC. Protein sequence: CASGTGAFYEQYF.

This chain connects TRBV29-1 to TRBJ2-1; 8 bases map to TRBD1. This CDR3 comprises 13 residues. The V and J ends lost 1 base and 7 bases, in that order; junction bases with no gene match: 3. The germline CDR1 and CDR2 sequences are SQVTM and ANQGSEA. The CDR3 DNA follows: TGCAGCGTTGAAGGACAGGGGTTGAATGAGCAGTTCTTC. This sequence encodes CSVEGQGLNEQFF.

Only a few counts were recorded for this clone. This chain links TRBV12-5 with TRBJ1-1; D is ambiguous. Trimming pared 0 bases from V and 4 bases from J, leaving 6 bases between. Germline CDR1 is LGHNT and CDR2 is FRNRAP. The CDR3 spans 13 residues. The CDR3 bases are TGTGCTAGTGGTTTGGTACGGGGCACTGAAGCTTTCTTT. It specifies CASGLVRGTEAFF. Full variable domain (rest looked up from reference TRBV12-5 and TRBJ1-1): DARVTQTPRHKVTEMGQEVTMRCQPILGHNTVFWYRQTMMQGLELLAYFRNRAPLDDSGMPKDRFSAEMPDATLATLKIQPSEPRDSAVYFCASGLVRGTEAFFGQGTRLTVV.

The chain has TRBV9 and TRBJ2-1; TRBD2 aligns across 15 bases. CDR3 length: 18 amino acids. Trimming cost V 2 bases and J 6 bases; bases outside gene matches: 9. Germline CDR1 and CDR2: SGDLS and YYNGEE. The DNA for the CDR3 is TGTGCCAGCAGCGTCAACATACTGGGACTAGCGGGGGGCAATGAGCAGTTCTTC. Translating gives CASSVNILGLAGGNEQFF.

This clone was seen once. The rearrangement links TRBV27 to TRBJ2-1; the D gene is possibly TRBD1 (6 bases). Per the germline V gene, CDR1 is MNHEY and CDR2 is SMNVEV (reference sequence). V dropped 6 bases and J dropped 7 bases, with 19 bases sitting between them. The CDR3 has 15 amino acids. The CDR3 sequence is CASSITWGPGNEQFF. CDR3 in DNA: TGTGCCAGCAGCATAACGTGGGGGCCGGGTAATGAGCAGTTCTTC.

The chain is built from TRBV6-5 and TRBJ2-7, with 8 bases identical to TRBD1. Looked up from germline, CDR1 is MNHEY and CDR2 is SVGAGI. V lost 4 bases, J lost 4 bases, and 9 bases stayed unmatched. The CDR3 contains 15 residues. The CDR3 sequence is CASSSPTGDKYEQYF. DNA for the CDR3: TGTGCCAGCAGTTCCCCGACAGGGGACAAGTACGAGCAGTACTTC.

This CDR3 is CASTLAGAPYNEQFF. In DNA form, the CDR3 reads TGTGCCAGTACTTTAGCGGGAGCACCCTACAATGAGCAGTTCTTC. This chain joins TRBV19 and TRBJ2-1; TRBD2 matches at 9 bases. CDR1 is LNHDA, CDR2 SQIVND, per germline (reference sequence). V lost 7 bases, J lost 2 bases, and 6 bases stayed unmatched. This CDR3 is 15 amino acids long.

The gene calls are TRBV10-3 and TRBJ2-7, with a weak D call TRBD1 (6 bases). V lost 3 bases to trimming and J lost 6 bases, with 15 bases between them. Germline loops: CDR1 ENHRY, CDR2 SYGVKD. This CDR3 is built from 14 residues. In DNA form, the CDR3 reads TGTGCCATCAGTGACGACCCAGGGGTTGGCGAGCAGTACTTC. Amino acids: CAISDDPGVGEQYF.

V and J are TRBV27 and TRBJ1-5, with D possibly matching TRBD1 (5 bases). The CDR3 spans 13 residues. V was pared by 5 bases and J by 2 bases, with 7 bases between. From germline, CDR1 is MNHEY and CDR2 SMNVEV (reference sequence). CDR3 nucleotides: TGTGCCAGCAGTGGGGGGGGCAATCAGCCCCAGCATTTT. Its protein is CASSGGGNQPQHF.

The chain has TRBV27 and TRBJ1-6, with D hard to call. CDR1 and CDR2 from the germline V gene are MNHEY and SMNVEV (reference sequence). Trimming removed 0 bases at V and 2 bases at J, with 8 bases between. The CDR3 runs 16 residues. DNA for the CDR3: TGTGCCAGCAGTTTATCAGCGGGCGCCTATAATTCACCCCTCCACTTT. Translated, it gives CASSLSAGAYNSPLHF.

This clone has just a few counts. The rearrangement uses TRBV6-4 and TRBJ2-1; tentatively, D is TRBD1 (5 bases). This CDR3 region has 15 residues. The V end was cut by 2 bases, the J end by 10 bases, with 18 bases between. CDR1 and CDR2 from the germline V gene are MRHNA and SNTAGT. CDR3 residues: CASSDTLDISGEQFF. CDR3 DNA sequence: TGTGCCAGCAGTGACACCTTGGACATTTCAGGGGAGCAGTTCTTC.